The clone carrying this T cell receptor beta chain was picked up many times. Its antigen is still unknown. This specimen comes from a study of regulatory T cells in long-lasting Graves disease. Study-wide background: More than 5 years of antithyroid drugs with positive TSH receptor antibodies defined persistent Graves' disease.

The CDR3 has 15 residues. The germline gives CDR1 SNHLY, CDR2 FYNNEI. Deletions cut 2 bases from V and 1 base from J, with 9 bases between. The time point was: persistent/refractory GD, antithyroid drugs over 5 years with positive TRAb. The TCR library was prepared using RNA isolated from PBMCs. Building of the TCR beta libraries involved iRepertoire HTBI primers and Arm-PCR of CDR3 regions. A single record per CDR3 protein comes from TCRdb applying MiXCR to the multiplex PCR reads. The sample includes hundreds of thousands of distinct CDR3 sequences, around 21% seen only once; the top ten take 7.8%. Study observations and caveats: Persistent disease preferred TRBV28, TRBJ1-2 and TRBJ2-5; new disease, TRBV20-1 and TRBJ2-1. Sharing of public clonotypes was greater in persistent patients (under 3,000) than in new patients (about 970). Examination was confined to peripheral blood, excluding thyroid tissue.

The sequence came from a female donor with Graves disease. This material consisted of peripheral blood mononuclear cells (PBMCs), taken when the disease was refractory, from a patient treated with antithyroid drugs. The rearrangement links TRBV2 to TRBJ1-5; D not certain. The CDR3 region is CASSEQTTSNQPQHF. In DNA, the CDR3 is TGTGCCAGCAGTGAACAAACCACGAGCAATCAGCCCCAGCATTTT.